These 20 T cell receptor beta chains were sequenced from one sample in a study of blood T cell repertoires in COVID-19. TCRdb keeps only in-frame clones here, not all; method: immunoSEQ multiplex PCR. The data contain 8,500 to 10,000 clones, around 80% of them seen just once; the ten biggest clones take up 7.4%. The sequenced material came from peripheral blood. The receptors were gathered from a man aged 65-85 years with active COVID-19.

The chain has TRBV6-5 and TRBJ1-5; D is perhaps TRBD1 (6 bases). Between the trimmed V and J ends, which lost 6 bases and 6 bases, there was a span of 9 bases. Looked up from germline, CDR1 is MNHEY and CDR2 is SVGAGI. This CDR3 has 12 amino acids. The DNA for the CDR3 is TGTGCCAGCAGCTTCAGGGGTCAGCCCCAGCATTTT. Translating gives CASSFRGQPQHF.

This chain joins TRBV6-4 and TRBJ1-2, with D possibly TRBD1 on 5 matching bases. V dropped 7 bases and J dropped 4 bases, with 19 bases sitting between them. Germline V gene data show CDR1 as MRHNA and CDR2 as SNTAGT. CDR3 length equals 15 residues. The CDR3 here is CASTVPMGHSYGYTF. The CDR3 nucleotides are TGTGCCAGCACGGTCCCCATGGGGCATAGCTATGGCTACACCTTC.

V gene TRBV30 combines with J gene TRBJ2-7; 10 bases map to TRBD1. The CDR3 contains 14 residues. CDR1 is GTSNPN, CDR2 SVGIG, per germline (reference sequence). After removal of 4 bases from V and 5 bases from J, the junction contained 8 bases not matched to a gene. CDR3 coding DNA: TGTGCCTGGACCGAGGGGACAGGGGACCACGAGCAGTACTTC. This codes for CAWTEGTGDHEQYF.

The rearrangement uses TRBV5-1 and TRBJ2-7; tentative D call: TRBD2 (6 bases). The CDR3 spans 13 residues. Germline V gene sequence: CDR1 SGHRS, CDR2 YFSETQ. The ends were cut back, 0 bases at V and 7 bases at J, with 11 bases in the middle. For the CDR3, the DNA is TGCGCCAGCAGCTTGGTAGCCGGGGGTGAGCAGTACTTC. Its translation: CASSLVAGGEQYF.

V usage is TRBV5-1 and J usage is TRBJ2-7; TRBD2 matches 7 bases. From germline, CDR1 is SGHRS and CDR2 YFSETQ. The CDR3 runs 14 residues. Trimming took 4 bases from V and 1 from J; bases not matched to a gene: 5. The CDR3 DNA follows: TGCGCCAGCAGCCAGCAAGCGGGATCCTACGAGCAGTACTTC. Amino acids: CASSQQAGSYEQYF.

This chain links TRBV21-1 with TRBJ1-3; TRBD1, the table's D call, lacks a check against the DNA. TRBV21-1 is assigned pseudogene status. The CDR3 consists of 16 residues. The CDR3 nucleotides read TGTGCCAGCAGCAAACAGGAAGTGTTCTCTGGAAACACCATATATTTT. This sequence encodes CASSKQEVFSGNTIYF.

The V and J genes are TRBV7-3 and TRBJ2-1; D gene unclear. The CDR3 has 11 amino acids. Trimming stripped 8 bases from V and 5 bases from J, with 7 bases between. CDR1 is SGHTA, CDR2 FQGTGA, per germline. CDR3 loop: CASGEHNEQFF. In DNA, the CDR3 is TGTGCCAGCGGAGAACACAATGAGCAGTTCTTC.

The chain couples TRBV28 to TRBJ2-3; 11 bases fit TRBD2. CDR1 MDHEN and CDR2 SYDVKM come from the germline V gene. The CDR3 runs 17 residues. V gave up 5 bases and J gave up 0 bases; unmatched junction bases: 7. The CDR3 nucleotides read TGTGCCAGCAGTCCTAGCGGGAGGCTCCTTAGCACAGATACGCAGTATTTT. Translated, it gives CASSPSGRLLSTDTQYF.

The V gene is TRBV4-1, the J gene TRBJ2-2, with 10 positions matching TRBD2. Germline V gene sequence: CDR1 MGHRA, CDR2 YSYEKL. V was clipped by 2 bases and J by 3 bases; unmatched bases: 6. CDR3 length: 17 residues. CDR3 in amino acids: CASSQSLAGDDTGELFF. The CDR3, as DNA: TGCGCCAGCAGCCAATCCCTAGCGGGAGATGACACCGGGGAGCTGTTTTTT.

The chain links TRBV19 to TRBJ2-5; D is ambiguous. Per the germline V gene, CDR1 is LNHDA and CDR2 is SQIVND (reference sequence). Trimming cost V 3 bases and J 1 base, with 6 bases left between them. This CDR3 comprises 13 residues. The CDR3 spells CASSIYIQETQYF. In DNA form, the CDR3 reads TGTGCCAGTAGTATCTATATCCAAGAGACCCAGTACTTC. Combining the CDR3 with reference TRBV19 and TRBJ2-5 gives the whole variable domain DGGITQSPKYLFRKEGQNVTLSCEQNLNHDAMYWYRQDPGQGLRLIYYSQIVNDFQKGDIAEGYSVSREKKESFPLTVTSAQKNPTAFYLCASSIYIQETQYFGPGTRLLVL.

This CDR3 is CASSVGTSGLGELFF. CDR3 in DNA: TGTGCCAGCAGCGTAGGGACTAGCGGGCTCGGGGAGCTGTTTTTT. The chain combines TRBV7-9 with TRBJ2-2; 12 bases map to TRBD2. Germline lookup yields CDR1 SEHNR and CDR2 FQNEAQ (reference sequence). This CDR3 has 15 amino acids. V gave up 5 bases and J gave up 7 bases; unmatched junction bases: 5.

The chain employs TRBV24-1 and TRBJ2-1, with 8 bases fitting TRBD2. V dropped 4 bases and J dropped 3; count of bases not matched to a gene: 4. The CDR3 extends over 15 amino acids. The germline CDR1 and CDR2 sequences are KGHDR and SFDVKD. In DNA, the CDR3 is TGTGCCACCAGTGAAACCGGGACTAGCTACAATGAGCAGTTCTTC. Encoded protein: CATSETGTSYNEQFF.

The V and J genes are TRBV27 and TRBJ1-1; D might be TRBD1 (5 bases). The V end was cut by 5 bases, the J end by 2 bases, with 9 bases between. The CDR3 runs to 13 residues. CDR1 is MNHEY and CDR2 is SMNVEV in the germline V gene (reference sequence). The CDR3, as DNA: TGTGCCAGCAGTCTGGGGCTTAACACTGAAGCTTTCTTT. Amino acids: CASSLGLNTEAFF.

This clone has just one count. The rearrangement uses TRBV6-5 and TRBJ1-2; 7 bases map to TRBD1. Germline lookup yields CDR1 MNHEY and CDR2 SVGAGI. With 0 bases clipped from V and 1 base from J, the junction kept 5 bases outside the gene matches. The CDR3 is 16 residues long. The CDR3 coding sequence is TGTGCCAGCAGTTACTCCCGGACAGGAGGTAACTATGGCTACACCTTC. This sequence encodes CASSYSRTGGNYGYTF.

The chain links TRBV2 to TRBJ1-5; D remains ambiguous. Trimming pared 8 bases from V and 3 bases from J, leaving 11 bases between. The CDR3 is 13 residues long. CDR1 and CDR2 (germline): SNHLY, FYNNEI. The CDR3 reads CASGRESNQPQHF. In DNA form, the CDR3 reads TGTGCCAGCGGTAGGGAGTCCAATCAGCCCCAGCATTTT.

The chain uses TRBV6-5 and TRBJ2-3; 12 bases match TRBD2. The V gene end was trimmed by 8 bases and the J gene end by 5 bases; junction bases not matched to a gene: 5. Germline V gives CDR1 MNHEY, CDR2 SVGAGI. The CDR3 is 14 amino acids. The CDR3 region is CASRTSGNRDTQYF. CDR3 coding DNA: TGTGCCAGCCGGACTAGCGGGAACAGAGATACGCAGTATTTT.

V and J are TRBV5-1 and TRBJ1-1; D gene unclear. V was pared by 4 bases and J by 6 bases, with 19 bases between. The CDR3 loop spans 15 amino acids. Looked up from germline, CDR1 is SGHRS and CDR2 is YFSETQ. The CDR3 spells CASSPTPKGGSEAFF. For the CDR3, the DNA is TGCGCCAGCAGCCCGACCCCCAAAGGCGGGTCTGAAGCTTTCTTT. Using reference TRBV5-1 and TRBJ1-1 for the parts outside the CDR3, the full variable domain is KAGVTQTPRYLIKTRGQQVTLSCSPISGHRSVSWYQQTPGQGLQFLFEYFSETQRNKGNFPGRFSGRQFSNSRSEMNVSTLELGDSALYLCASSPTPKGGSEAFFGQGTRLTVV.

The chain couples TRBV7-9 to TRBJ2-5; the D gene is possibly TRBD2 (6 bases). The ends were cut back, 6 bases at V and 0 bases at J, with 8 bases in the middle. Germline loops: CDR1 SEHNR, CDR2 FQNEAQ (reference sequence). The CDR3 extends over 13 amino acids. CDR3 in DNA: TGTGCCAGCAGAGGGACTTACCAAGAGACCCAGTACTTC. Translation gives CASRGTYQETQYF. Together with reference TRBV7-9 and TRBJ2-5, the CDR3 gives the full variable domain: DTGVSQNPRHKITKRGQNVTFRCDPISEHNRLYWYRQTLGQGPEFLTYFQNEAQLEKSRLLSDRFSAERPKGSFSTLEIQRTEQGDSAMYLCASRGTYQETQYFGPGTRLLVL.

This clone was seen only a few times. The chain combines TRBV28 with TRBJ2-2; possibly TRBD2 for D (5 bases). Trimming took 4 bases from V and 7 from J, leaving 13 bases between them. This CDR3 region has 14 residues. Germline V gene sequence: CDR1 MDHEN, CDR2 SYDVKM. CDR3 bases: TGTGCCAGCAGTTGGTCGGGGAAGATCGGGGAGCTGTTTTTT. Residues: CASSWSGKIGELFF.

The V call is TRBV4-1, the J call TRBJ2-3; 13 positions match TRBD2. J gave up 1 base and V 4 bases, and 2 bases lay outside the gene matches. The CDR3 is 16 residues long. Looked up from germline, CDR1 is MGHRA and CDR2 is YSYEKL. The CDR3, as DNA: TGCGCCAGCAGCCTAACTAGCGGGAGGGGCACAGATACGCAGTATTTT. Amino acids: CASSLTSGRGTDTQYF.